The clone carrying this T cell receptor (beta chain) was seen at least ten times. The antigen remains unidentified. One junction end does not reproduce the germline sequence, and a read error may be involved. These data come from a study of Graves' ophthalmopathy and Graves' hyperthyroidism. Whole-study context: Where ophthalmopathy was absent within 18 months of follow-up, hyperthyroidism was stable. Study observations and caveats: Ophthalmopathy progression was predicted by the model at less than 71% sensitivity and approximately 73% specificity. Between ophthalmopathy and stable hyperthyroidism, a 13-signature model drew a separation with about 85% sensitivity and roughly 78% specificity.

CDR3 length: 12 residues. The germline CDR1 and CDR2 sequences are SGHRS and YFSETQ. As the template, RNA transcripts were used to amplify TCR beta CDR3 regions. HTBI-primed first-round RT-PCR preceded second-round multiplex PCR. TCRdb used MiXCR to reprocess the multiplex PCR reads, holding one entry per CDR3 protein. This sample has some 1.1 million distinct CDR3 sequences; 35% to 40% occur once, and the top ten carry over 8.5%. This chain links TRBV5-1 with TRBJ1-3, with D hard to call. Input material: peripheral blood or thyroid tissue (not recorded which). The clonotype originates from an adult man with Graves' hyperthyroidism. The CDR3 nucleotides read TGTGCCAGCAGCTTAGAAGGAAACACCATATATTTT. Translated: CASSLEGNTIYF.